This T cell receptor beta chain was captured by sequencing in a study of identical twins. Findings and caveats of the study: Insertions were fewer in abundant cord blood beta clonotypes, whereas memory repertoires showed none of this pattern.

Unique molecular identifiers were present on the cDNA, which also gained a universal primer site by template switching. Each CDR3 protein is one row after TCRdb ran MiXCR on the 5' RACE reads. The table records more than 200,000 distinct CDR3 sequences, around an eighth of them present only once. Within the sample, this clonotype is medium-sized (0.01 to 0.1%). The antigen remains unidentified. Every one of the donors was a healthy Caucasian. V shed 4 bases and J shed 2 bases, with 12 bases lying between them. The CDR3 runs to 14 residues. Germline CDR1 reads ENHRY; CDR2 reads SYGVKD. The source material was memory (CD45RO+) T cells sorted from blood. The sequence derives from a woman between 18 and 30 years old in good health. The chain links TRBV10-3 to TRBJ2-7; a possible D gene is TRBD2 (6 bases). This CDR3 is CAISVSSGPYEQYF. The CDR3 bases are TGTGCCATCAGTGTTAGCAGCGGGCCCTACGAGCAGTACTTC.